This T cell receptor beta chain was identified during a study of T cell responses to AZD1222 COVID-19 vaccine. This clone appeared a few times. Its target is unknown. TCRdb's table, derived via immunoSEQ multiplex PCR, lists solely in-frame clones and lacks some. The sample shows about 130,000 clones, about 86% of them seen only once. Study-wide findings and caveats: It should be noted that donors were predominantly white British and more often female, and clonal diversity was possibly underestimated.

The V gene's germline CDR1 is MDHEN and CDR2 SYDVKM. CDR3 length equals 13 residues. Trimming took 5 bases from V and 6 from J, leaving 13 bases between them. The chain carries TRBV28 and TRBJ1-2; D may be TRBD1 (5 bases). Sample: peripheral blood, taken on day 0 of AZD1222 vaccination. This receptor was taken from an adult in good health. CDR3 region: CASSPWDENGYTF. In DNA, the CDR3 is TGTGCCAGCAGTCCCTGGGACGAGAATGGCTACACCTTC.